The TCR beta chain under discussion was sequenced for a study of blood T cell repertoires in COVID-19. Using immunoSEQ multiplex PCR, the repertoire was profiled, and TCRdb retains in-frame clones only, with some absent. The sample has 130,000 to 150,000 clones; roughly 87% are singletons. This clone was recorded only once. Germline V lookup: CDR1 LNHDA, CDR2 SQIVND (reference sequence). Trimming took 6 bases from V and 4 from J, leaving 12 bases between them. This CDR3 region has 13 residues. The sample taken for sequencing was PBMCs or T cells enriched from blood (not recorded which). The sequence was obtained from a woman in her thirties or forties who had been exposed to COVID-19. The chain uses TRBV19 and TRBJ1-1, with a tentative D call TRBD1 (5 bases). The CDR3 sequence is CASRLRGSTEAFF. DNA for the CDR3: TGTGCCAGTAGGTTAAGGGGATCCACTGAAGCTTTCTTT.